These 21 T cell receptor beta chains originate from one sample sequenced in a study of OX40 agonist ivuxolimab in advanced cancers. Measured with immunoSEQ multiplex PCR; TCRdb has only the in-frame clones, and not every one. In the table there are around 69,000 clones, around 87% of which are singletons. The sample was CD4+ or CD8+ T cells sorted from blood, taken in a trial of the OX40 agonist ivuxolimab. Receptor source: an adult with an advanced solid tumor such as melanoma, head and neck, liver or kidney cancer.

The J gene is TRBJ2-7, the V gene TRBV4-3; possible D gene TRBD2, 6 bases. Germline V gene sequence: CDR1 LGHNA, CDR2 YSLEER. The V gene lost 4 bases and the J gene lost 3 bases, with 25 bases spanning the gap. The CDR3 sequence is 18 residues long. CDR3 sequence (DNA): TGCGCCAGCAGCCTTTTCCCAACACGGGACTCTCCTTACTACGAGCAGTACTTC. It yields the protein CASSLFPTRDSPYYEQYF.

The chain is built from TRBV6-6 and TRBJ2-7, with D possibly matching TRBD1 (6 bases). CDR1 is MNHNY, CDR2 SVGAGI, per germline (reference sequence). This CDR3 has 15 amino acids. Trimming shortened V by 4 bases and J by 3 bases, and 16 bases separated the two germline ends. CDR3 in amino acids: CASSLIFDRNYEQYF. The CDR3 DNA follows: TGTGCCAGCAGTTTGATATTTGACAGGAACTACGAGCAGTACTTC.

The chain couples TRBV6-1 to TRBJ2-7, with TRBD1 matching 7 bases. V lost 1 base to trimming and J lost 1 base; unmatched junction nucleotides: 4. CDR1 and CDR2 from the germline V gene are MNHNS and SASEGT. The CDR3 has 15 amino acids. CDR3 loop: CASSEGGTASYEQYF. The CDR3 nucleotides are TGTGCCAGCAGTGAAGGTGGGACAGCATCCTACGAGCAGTACTTC.

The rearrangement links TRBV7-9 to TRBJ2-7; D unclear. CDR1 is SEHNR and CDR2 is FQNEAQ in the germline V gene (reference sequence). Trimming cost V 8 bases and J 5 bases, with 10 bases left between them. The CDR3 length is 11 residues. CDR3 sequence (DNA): TGTGCCAGCGGGGTGGGAAACGAGCAGTACTTC. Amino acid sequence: CASGVGNEQYF.

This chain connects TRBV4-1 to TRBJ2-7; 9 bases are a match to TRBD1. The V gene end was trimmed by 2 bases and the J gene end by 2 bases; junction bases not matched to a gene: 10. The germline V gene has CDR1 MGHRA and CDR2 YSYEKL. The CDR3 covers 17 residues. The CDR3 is CASSQRRTGQGPYEQYF. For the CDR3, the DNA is TGCGCCAGCAGCCAAAGAAGGACGGGACAGGGTCCCTACGAGCAGTACTTC.

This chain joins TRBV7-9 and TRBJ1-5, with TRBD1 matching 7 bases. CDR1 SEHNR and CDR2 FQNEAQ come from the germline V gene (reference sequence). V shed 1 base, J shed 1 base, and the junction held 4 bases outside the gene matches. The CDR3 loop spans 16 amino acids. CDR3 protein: CASSLVETGSNQPQHF. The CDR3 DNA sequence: TGTGCCAGCAGCTTAGTGGAGACAGGGAGCAATCAGCCCCAGCATTTT.

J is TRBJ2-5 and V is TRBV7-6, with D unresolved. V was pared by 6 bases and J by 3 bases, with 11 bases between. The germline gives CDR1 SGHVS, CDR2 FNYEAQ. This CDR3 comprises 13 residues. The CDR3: CASRVRLEETQYF. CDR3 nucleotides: TGTGCCAGCAGGGTTAGGCTAGAAGAGACCCAGTACTTC.

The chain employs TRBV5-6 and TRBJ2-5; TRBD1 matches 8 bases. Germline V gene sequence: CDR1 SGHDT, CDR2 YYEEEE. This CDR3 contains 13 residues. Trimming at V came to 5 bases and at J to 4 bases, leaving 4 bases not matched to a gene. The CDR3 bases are TGTGCCAGCAGGACAGGGGCCGTAGAGACCCAGTACTTC. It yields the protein CASRTGAVETQYF.

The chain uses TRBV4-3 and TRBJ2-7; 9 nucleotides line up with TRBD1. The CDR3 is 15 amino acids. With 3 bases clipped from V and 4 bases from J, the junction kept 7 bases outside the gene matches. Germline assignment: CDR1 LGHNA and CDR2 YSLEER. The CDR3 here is CASSQTTGTGYEQYF. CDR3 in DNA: TGCGCCAGCAGCCAGACTACCGGGACAGGGTACGAGCAGTACTTC.

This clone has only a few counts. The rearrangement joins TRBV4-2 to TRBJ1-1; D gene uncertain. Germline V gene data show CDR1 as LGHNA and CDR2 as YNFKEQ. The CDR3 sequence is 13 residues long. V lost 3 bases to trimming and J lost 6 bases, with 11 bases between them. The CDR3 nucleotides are TGTGCCAGCAGCCAGCTCCCCGGCCCTGAAGCTTTCTTT. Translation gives CASSQLPGPEAFF.

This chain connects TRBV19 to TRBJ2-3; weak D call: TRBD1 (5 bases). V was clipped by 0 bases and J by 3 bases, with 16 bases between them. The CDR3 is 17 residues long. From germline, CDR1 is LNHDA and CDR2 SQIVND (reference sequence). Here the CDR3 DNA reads TGTGCCAGTAGTATAGATGGACCTGATACAGGTACAGATACGCAGTATTTT. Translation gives CASSIDGPDTGTDTQYF.

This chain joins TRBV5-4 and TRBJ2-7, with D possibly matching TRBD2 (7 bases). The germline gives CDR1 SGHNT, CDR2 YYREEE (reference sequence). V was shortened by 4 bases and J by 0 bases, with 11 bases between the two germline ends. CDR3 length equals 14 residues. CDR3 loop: CASSLGGDSYEQYF. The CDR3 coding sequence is TGTGCCAGCAGCCTAGGGGGGGACTCCTACGAGCAGTACTTC.

CDR3 in DNA: TGTGCCAGCAGTTTATTGACGTACAATGAGCAGTTCTTC. This translates into CASSLLTYNEQFF. The J gene is TRBJ2-1, the V gene TRBV27; D remains unclear. This CDR3 is 13 amino acids long. Trimming removed 1 base from V and 4 bases from J, with 5 bases in between. Looked up from germline, CDR1 is MNHEY and CDR2 is SMNVEV (reference sequence).

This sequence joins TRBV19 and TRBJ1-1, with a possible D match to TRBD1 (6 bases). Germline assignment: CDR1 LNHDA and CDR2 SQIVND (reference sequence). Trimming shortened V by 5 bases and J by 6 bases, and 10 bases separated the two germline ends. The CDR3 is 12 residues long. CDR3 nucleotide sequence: TGTGCCAGTAGTTGGTCAGGGGCTGAAGCTTTCTTT. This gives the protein CASSWSGAEAFF.

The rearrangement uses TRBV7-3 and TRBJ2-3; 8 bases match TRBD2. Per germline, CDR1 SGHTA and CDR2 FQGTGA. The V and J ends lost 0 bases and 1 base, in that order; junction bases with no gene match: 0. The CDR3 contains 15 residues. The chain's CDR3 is CASSLTSGGTDTQYF. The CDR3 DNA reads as TGTGCCAGCAGCTTAACTAGCGGGGGCACAGATACGCAGTATTTT.

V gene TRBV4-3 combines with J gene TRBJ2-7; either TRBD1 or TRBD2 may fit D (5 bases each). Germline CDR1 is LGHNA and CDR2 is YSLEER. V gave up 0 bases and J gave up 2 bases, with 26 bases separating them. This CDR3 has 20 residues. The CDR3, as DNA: TGCGCCAGCAGCCAAGAGACGGTCGGAAAGTGGGACCTACTCCCCTACGAGCAGTACTTC. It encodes CASSQETVGKWDLLPYEQYF.

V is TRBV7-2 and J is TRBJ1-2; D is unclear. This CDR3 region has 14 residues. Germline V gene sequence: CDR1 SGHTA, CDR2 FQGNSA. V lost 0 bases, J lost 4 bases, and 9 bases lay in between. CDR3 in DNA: TGTGCCAGCAGCTTAGCGGGCAGCACCTATGGCTACACCTTC. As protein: CASSLAGSTYGYTF.

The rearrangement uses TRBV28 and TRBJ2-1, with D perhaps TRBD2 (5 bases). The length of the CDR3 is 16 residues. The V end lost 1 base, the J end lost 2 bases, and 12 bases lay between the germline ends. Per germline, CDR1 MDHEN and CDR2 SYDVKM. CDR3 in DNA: TGTGCCAGCAGTTTATTAGAGGGAGTCCCCTACAATGAGCAGTTCTTC. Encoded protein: CASSLLEGVPYNEQFF.

CDR3 protein: CSVEEERPYEQYF. The CDR3 DNA reads as TGCAGCGTTGAAGAAGAGAGGCCCTACGAGCAGTACTTC. The chain links TRBV29-1 to TRBJ2-7; D not certain. The CDR3 is 13 amino acids. The V and J ends lost 0 bases and 2 bases respectively, with 8 bases between them. Germline V gene sequence: CDR1 SQVTM, CDR2 ANQGSEA.

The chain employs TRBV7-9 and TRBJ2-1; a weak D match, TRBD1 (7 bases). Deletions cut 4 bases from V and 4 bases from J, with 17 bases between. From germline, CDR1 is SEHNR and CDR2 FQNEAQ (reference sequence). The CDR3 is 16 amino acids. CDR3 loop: CASSSESGGTYNEQFF. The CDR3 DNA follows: TGTGCCAGCAGCTCCGAGTCAGGGGGGACATACAATGAGCAGTTCTTC.

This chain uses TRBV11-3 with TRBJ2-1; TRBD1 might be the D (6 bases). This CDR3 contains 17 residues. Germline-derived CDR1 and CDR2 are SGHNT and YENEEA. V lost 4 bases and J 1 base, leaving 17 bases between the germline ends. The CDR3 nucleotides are TGTGCCAGCAGCTCCCGCGTGACAGGATCTTCCTACAATGAGCAGTTCTTC. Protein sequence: CASSSRVTGSSYNEQFF.